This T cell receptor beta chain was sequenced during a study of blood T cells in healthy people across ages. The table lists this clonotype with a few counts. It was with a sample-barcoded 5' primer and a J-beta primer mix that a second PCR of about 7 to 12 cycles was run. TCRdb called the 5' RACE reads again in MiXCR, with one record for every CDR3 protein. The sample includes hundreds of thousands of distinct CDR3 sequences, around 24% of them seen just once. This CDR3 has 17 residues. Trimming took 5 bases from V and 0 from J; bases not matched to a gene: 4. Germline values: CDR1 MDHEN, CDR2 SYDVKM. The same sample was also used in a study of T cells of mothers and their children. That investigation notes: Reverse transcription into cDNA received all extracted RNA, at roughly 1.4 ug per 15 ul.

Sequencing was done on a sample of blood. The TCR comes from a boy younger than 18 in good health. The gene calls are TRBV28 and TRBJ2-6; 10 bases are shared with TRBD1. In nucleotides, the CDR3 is TGTGCCAGCAGTCTTTGGACAGGGGGCTCTGGGGCCAACGTCCTGACTTTC. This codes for CASSLWTGGSGANVLTF.